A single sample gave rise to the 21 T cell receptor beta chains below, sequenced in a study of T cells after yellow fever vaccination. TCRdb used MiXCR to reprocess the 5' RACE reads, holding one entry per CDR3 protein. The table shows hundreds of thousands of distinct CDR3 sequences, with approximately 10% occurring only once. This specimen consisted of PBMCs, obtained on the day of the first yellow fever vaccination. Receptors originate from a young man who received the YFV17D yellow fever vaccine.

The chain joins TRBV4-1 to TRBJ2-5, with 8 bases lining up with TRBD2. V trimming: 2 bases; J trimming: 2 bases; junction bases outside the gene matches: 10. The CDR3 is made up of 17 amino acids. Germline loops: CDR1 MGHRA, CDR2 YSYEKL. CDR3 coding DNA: TGCGCCAGCAGCCAACTTGAGGCTAGCGGGTTACAAGAGACCCAGTACTTC. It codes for CASSQLEASGLQETQYF.

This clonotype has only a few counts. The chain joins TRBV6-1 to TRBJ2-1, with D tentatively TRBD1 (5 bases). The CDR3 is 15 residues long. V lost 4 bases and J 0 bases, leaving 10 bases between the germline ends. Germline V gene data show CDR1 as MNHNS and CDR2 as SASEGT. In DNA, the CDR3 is TGTGCCAGCAGTGGTGGGGCTTACTCCTACAATGAGCAGTTCTTC. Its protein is CASSGGAYSYNEQFF.

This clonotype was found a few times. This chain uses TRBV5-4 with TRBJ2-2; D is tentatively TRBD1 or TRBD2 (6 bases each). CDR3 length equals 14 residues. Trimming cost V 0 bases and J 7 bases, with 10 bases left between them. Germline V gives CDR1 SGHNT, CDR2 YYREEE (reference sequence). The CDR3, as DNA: TGTGCCAGCAGCTTGGTAGGGGGGTTCGGGGAGCTGTTTTTT. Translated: CASSLVGGFGELFF.

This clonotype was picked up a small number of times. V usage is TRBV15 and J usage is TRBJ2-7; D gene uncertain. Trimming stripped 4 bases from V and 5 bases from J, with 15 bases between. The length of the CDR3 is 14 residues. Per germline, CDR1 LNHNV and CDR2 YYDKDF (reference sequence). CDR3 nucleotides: TGTGCCACCAGCAAAGACGGTCGGGCGGACGAGCAGTACTTC. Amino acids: CATSKDGRADEQYF.

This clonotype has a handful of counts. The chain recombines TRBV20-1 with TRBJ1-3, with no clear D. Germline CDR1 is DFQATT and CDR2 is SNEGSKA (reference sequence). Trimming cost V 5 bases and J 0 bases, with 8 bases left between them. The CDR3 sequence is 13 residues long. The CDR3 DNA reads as TGCAGTGCTGAACACAACTCTGGAAACACCATATATTTT. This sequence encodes CSAEHNSGNTIYF.

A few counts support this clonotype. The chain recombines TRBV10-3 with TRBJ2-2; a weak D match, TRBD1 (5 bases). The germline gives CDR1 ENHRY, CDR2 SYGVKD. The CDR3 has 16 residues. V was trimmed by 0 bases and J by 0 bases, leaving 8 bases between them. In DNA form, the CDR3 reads TGTGCCATCAGTGAGTCGGGGCCAGCGAACACCGGGGAGCTGTTTTTT. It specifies CAISESGPANTGELFF.

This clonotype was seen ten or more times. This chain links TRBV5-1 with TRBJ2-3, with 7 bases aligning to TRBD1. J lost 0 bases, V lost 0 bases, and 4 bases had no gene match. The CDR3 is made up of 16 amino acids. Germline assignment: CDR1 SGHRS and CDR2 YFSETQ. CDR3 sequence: CASSLAGTASTDTQYF. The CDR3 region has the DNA TGCGCCAGCAGCTTGGCCGGGACAGCTAGCACAGATACGCAGTATTTT.

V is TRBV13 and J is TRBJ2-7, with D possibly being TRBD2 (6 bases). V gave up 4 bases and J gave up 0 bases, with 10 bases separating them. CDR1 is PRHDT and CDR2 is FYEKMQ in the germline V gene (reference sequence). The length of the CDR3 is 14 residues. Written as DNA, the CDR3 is TGTGCCAGCAGCTCGGCGCGGGGCTCCTACGAGCAGTACGTC. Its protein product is CASSSARGSYEQYV.

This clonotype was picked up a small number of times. The CDR3 protein is CASSSGRWTGELFF. The DNA for the CDR3 is TGTGCCAGCAGCTCAGGGAGGTGGACCGGGGAGCTGTTTTTT. The chain joins TRBV7-2 to TRBJ2-2, with D possibly TRBD2 on 6 matching bases. Trimming left V 4 bases short and J 5 bases short, with 11 bases between. Germline values: CDR1 SGHTA, CDR2 FQGNSA. This CDR3 spans 14 amino acids.

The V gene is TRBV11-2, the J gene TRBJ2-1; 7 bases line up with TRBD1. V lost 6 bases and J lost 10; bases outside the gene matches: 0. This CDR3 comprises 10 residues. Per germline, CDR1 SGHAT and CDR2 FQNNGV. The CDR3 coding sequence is TGTGCCAGCAGACAGGGGGAGCAGTTCTTC. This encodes CASRQGEQFF.

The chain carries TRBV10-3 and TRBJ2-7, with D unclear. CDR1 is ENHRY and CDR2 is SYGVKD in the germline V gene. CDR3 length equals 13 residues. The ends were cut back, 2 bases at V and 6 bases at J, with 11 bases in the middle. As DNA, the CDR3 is TGTGCCATCAGTGAGCGTCGGACCGCCGAGCAGTACGTC. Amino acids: CAISERRTAEQYV.

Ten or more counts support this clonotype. CDR3 loop: CASSPYQGTGDGELFF. CDR3 coding DNA: TGTGCCAGCAGCCCATATCAGGGGACCGGGGACGGGGAGCTGTTTTTT. The chain has TRBV14 and TRBJ2-2, with D possibly TRBD1 on 6 matching bases. V lost 4 bases and J 7 bases, leaving 19 bases between the germline ends. Germline V gene data show CDR1 as SGHDN and CDR2 as FVKESK. The CDR3 contains 16 residues.

The chain's CDR3 is CASSLRTSLPDGYTF. The DNA for the CDR3 is TGTGCCAGCAGCTTAAGAACTTCCCTCCCGGATGGCTACACCTTC. The chain carries TRBV11-3 and TRBJ1-2, with unresolved D. Deletions cut 2 bases from V and 6 bases from J, with 16 bases between. CDR1 and CDR2 (germline): SGHNT, YENEEA. This CDR3 has 15 residues.

The chain's CDR3 is CASSYQRGYTGELFF. In DNA form, the CDR3 reads TGTGCCAGCAGTTACCAGCGGGGTTACACCGGGGAGCTGTTTTTT. The chain employs TRBV6-5 and TRBJ2-2; TRBD2 matches at 7 bases. The CDR3 consists of 15 residues. Germline V gene data show CDR1 as MNHEY and CDR2 as SVGAGI. Trimming at V came to 2 bases and at J to 3 bases, leaving 3 bases not matched to a gene.

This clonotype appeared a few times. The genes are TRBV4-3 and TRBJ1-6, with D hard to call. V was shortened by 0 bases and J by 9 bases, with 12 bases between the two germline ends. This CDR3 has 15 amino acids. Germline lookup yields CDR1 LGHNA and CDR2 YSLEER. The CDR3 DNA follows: TGCGCCAGCAGCCAAGACCTAAGGACCATTTCACCCCTCCACTTT. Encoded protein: CASSQDLRTISPLHF.

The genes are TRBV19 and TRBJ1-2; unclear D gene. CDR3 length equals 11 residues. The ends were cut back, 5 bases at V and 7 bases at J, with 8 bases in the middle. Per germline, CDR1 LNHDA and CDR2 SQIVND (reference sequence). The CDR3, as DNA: TGTGCCAGTAGTGTGAAGGGTGGCTACACCTTC. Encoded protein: CASSVKGGYTF.

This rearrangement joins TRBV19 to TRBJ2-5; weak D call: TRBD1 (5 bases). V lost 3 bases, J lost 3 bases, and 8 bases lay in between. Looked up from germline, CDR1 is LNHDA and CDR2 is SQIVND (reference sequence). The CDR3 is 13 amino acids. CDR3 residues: CASSIVGEETQYF. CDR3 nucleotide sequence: TGTGCCAGTAGTATTGTAGGGGAAGAGACCCAGTACTTC.

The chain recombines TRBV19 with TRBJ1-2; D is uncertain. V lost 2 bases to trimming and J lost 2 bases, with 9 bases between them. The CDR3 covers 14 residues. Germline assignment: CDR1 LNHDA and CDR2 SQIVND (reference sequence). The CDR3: CASSITAQNYGYTF. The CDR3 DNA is TGTGCCAGTAGTATAACCGCACAGAACTATGGCTACACCTTC.

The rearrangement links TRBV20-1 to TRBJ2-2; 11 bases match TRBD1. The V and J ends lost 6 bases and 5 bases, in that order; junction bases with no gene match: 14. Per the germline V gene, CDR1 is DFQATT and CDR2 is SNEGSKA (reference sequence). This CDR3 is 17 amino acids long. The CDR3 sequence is CSANGQGASPGTGELFF. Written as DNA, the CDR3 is TGCAGTGCCAATGGACAGGGGGCTAGCCCGGGGACCGGGGAGCTGTTTTTT.

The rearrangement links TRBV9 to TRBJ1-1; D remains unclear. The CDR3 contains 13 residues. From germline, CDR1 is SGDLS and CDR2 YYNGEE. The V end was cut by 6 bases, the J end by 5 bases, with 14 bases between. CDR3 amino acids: CASNTVMGTEAFF. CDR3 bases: TGTGCCAGCAACACGGTGATGGGGACTGAAGCTTTCTTT. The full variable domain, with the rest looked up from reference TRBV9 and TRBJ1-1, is DSGVTQTPKHLITATGQRVTLRCSPRSGDLSVYWYQQSLDQGLQFLIQYYNGEERAKGNILERFSAQQFPDLHSELNLSSLELGDSALYFCASNTVMGTEAFFGQGTRLTVV.

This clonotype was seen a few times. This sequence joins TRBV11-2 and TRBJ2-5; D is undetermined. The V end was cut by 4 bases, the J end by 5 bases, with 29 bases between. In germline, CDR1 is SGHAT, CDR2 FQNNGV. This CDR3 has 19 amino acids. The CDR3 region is CASSSNDRAHILPWETQYF. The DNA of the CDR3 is TGTGCCAGCAGCTCGAACGATCGCGCTCATATTCTCCCGTGGGAGACCCAGTACTTC.